Listed here are 7 T cell receptor beta chains from one sample, sequenced in a study of human T cells and chemical hapten exposure. One entry per CDR3 protein, called by TCRdb with MiXCR from the RACE reads. The sample has about 58,000 distinct CDR3 sequences, around an eighth seen once; the top ten hold 2.4%. Time point: patch test 3, about 24 weeks after DPC sensitization. Noted treatment: therapeutic diphenylcyclopropenone sensitization with weekly scalp DPC. The sample here was whole blood, taken in connection with sensitization to the hapten diphenylcyclopropenone (DPC). These receptors all come from a man aged 25 to 45 with alopecia areata. Some clones in this sample may be carry-over from other donors' samples.

This clonotype came up many times. V usage is TRBV6-2 or TRBV6-3 and J usage is TRBJ2-3; 13 bases fit TRBD2. Looked up from germline, CDR1 is MNHEY and CDR2 is SVGEGT. Unmatched junction bases numbered 6, after V lost 4 bases and J lost 2 bases. The CDR3 runs to 17 residues. In nucleotides, the CDR3 is TGTGCCAGCAGTTTCTGGACTAGCGGGGGTGACACAGATACGCAGTATTTT. Translation: CASSFWTSGGDTDTQYF.

This chain links TRBV29-1 with TRBJ2-5; D gene uncertain. This CDR3 is 15 amino acids long. Germline values: CDR1 SQVTM, CDR2 ANQGSEA. V lost 6 bases, J lost 0 bases, and 17 bases lay in between. Written as DNA, the CDR3 is TGCAGCGTATGGGGTAGGGCTACGTACCAAGAGACCCAGTACTTC. As protein: CSVWGRATYQETQYF. Filled out from reference TRBV29-1 and TRBJ2-5, the complete variable domain reads SAVISQKPSRDICQRGTSLTIQCQVDSQVTMMFWYRQQPGQSLTLIATANQGSEATYESGFVIDKFPISRPNLTFSTLTVSNMSPEDSSIYLCSVWGRATYQETQYFGPGTRLLVL.

This clonotype was seen repeatedly, ten times or more. The chain has TRBV27 and TRBJ2-2; D unclear. Germline CDR1 and CDR2: MNHEY and SMNVEV (reference sequence). V dropped 0 bases and J dropped 4 bases, with 6 bases sitting between them. The CDR3 runs 14 residues. The DNA of the CDR3 is TGTGCCAGCAGTTTATCGAGTCCCACCGGGGAGCTGTTTTTT. This encodes CASSLSSPTGELFF.

The chain employs TRBV28 and TRBJ2-5; D uncertain. Germline values: CDR1 MDHEN, CDR2 SYDVKM. V shed 6 bases and J shed 5 bases, with 7 bases lying between them. The length of the CDR3 is 11 residues. For the CDR3, the DNA is TGTGCCAGCAGAGAACTGGAGACCCAGTACTTC. This codes for CASRELETQYF.

This chain connects TRBV4-3 to TRBJ2-3; D remains ambiguous. Germline assignment: CDR1 LGHNA and CDR2 YSLEER. The CDR3 loop spans 14 amino acids. V lost 5 bases to trimming and J lost 0 bases, with 9 bases between them. This CDR3 is CASSKLPSTDTQYF. CDR3 DNA sequence: TGCGCCAGCAGCAAACTACCTAGCACAGATACGCAGTATTTT.

The V call is TRBV6-5, the J call TRBJ2-3; possibly TRBD2 for D (6 bases). The germline V and J ends were trimmed by 0 bases and 2 bases, with 9 bases remaining between them. This CDR3 spans 15 amino acids. Germline loops: CDR1 MNHEY, CDR2 SVGAGI. The CDR3 spells CASSYSGGYTDTQYF. As DNA, the CDR3 is TGTGCCAGCAGTTACTCTGGGGGGTACACAGATACGCAGTATTTT.

There are many counts of this clonotype. V usage is TRBV9 and J usage is TRBJ2-2; TRBD2 agrees at 11 bases. CDR1 and CDR2 (germline): SGDLS, YYNGEE. The CDR3 covers 16 residues. V lost 0 bases, J lost 5 bases, and 3 bases stayed unmatched. Here the CDR3 DNA reads TGTGCCAGCAGCGTAGCCCCTAGCGGGGGGACCGGGGAGCTGTTTTTT. Translated: CASSVAPSGGTGELFF.